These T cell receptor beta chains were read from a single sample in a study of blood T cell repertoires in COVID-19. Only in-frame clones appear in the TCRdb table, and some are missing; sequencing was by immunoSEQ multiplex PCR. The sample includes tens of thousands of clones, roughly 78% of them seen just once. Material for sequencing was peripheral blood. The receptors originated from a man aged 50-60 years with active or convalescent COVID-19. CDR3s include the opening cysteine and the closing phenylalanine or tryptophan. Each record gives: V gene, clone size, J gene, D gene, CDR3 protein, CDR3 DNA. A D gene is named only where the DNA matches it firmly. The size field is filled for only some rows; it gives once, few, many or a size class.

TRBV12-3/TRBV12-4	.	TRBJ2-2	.	CASSFGNTGELFF	TGTGCCAGCAGTTTCGGGAACACCGGGGAGCTGTTTTTT
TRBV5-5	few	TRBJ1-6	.	CASSFQGRGNSPLHF	TGTGCCAGCAGCTTCCAAGGAAGGGGTAATTCACCCCTCCACTTT
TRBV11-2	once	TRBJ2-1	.	CASRPQGGEQFF	TGTGCCAGCAGACCACAGGGAGGGGAGCAGTTCTTC
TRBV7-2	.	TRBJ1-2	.	CASSYNLGYTF	TGTGCCAGCAGCTACAATTTGGGCTACACCTTC
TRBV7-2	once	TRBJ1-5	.	CASSPTSGEGQPQHF	TGTGCCAGCAGTCCGACCTCGGGGGAGGGTCAGCCCCAGCATTTT
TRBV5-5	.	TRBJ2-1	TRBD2	CASRRTSGFNEQFF	TGTGCCAGCAGGAGGACTAGCGGGTTCAATGAGCAGTTCTTC
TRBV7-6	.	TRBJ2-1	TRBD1	CASSIATGGVSNEQFF	TGTGCCAGCAGCATAGCGACAGGGGGCGTTTCCAATGAGCAGTTCTTC
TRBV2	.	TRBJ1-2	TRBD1	CASSGPDRGYGYTF	TGTGCCAGCAGTGGACCCGACAGGGGCTATGGCTACACCTTC
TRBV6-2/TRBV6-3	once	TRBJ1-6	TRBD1	CASSTPGQGFYNSPLHF	TGTGCCAGCAGCACCCCGGGACAGGGGTTCTATAATTCACCCCTCCACTTT
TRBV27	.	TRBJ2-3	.	CASSFRDTPSGTDTQYF	TGTGCCAGCAGTTTCCGGGACACACCCTCGGGCACAGATACGCAGTATTTT
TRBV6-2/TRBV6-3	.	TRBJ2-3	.	CASSYSTGWTDTQYF	TGTGCCAGCAGTTACTCGACGGGGTGGACAGATACGCAGTATTTT
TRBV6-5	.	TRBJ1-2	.	CASSHSANYGYTF	TGTGCCAGCAGTCATAGCGCTAACTATGGCTACACCTTC
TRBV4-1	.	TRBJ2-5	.	CASSHAYTGWTKTQYF	TGCGCCAGCAGCCATGCCTACACAGGGTGGACGAAGACCCAGTACTTC
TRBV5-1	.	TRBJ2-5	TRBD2	CASSLELARKTQYF	TGCGCCAGCAGCTTGGAACTAGCGAGAAAGACCCAGTACTTC